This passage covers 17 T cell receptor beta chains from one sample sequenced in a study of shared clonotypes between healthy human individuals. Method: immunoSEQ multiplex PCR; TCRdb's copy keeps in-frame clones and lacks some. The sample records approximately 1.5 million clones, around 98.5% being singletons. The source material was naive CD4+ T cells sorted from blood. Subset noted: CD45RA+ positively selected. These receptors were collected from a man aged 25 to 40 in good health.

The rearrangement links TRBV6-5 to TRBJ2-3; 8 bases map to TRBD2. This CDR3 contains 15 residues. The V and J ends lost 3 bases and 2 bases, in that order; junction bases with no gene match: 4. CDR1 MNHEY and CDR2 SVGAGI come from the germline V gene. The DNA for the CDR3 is TGTGCCAGCAGTTATGCGGGAGGACTCACAGATACGCAGTATTTT. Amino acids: CASSYAGGLTDTQYF.

CDR3 coding DNA: TGTGCCAGCAGCGTGCGGTCTAGCGGAACTTACAATGAGCAGTTCTTC. Translating gives CASSVRSSGTYNEQFF. The chain combines TRBV9 with TRBJ2-1, with 7 bases fitting TRBD2. The CDR3 sequence is 16 residues long. Germline lookup yields CDR1 SGDLS and CDR2 YYNGEE. Unmatched junction bases numbered 9, after V lost 2 bases and J lost 4 bases.

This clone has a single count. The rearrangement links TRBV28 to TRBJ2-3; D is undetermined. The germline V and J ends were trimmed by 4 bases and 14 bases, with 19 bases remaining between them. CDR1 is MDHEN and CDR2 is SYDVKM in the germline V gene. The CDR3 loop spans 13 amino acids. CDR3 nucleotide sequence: TGTGCCAGCAGTTCGCCTGCTAGTAGATCGTGGTATTTT. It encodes CASSSPASRSWYF. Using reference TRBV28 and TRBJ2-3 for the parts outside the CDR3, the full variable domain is DVKVTQSSRYLVKRTGEKVFLECVQDMDHENMFWYRQDPGLGLRLIYFSYDVKMKEKGDIPEGYSVSREKKERFSLILESASTNQTSMYLCASSSPASRSWYFGPGTRLTVL.

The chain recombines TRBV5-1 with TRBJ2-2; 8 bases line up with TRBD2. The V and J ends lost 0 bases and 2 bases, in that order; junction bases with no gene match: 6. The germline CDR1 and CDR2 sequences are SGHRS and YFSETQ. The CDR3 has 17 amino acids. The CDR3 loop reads CASSLAVLAVNTGELFF. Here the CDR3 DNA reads TGCGCCAGCAGCTTGGCAGTACTAGCGGTAAACACCGGGGAGCTGTTTTTT.

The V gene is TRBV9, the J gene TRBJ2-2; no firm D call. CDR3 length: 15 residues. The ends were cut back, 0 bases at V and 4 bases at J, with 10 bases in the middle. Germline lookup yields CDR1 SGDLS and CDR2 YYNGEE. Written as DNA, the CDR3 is TGTGCCAGCAGCGTAGCTGTGTACCCCACCGGGGAGCTGTTTTTT. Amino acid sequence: CASSVAVYPTGELFF.

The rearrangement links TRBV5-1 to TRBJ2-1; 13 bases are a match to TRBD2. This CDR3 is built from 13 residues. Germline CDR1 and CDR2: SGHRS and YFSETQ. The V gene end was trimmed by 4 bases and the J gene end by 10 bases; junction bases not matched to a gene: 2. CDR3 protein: CASSTGLAGEQFF. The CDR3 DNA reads TGCGCCAGCAGCACGGGACTAGCGGGAGAGCAGTTCTTC.

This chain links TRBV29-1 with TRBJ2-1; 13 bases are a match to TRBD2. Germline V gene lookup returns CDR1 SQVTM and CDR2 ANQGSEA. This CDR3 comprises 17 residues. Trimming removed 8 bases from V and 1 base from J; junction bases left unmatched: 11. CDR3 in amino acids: CSPGTSGTTVSYNEQFF. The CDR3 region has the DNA TGCAGCCCTGGGACTAGCGGGACTACGGTTTCCTACAATGAGCAGTTCTTC.

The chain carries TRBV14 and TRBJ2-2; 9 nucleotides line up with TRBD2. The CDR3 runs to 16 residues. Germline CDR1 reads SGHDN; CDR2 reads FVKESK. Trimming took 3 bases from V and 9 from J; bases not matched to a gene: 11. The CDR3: CASSHTEREEDWELFF. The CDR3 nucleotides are TGTGCCAGCAGCCATACTGAGCGGGAGGAGGATTGGGAGCTGTTTTTT.

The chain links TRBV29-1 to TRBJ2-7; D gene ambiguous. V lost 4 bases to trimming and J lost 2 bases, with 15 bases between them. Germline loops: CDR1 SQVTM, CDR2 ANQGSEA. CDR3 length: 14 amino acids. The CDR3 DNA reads TGCAGCGTTGCCCGGGCAGCAAACCCCTACGAGCAGTACTTC. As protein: CSVARAANPYEQYF.

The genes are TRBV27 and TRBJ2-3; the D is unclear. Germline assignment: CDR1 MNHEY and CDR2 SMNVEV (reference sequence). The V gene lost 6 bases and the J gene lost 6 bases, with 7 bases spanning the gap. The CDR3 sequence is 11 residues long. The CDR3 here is CASRRLDTQYF. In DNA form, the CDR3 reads TGTGCCAGCAGGAGGCTCGATACGCAGTATTTT.

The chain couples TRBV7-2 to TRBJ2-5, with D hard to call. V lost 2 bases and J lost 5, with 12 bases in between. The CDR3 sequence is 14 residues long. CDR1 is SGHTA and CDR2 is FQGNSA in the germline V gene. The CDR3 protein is CASSLFGQRETQYF. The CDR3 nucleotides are TGTGCCAGCAGCTTATTTGGGCAAAGGGAGACCCAGTACTTC.

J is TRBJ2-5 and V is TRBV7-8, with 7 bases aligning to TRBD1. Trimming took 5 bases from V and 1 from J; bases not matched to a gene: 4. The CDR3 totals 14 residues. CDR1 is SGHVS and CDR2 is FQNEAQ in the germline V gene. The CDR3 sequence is CASSPDRVQETQYF. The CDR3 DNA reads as TGTGCCAGCAGCCCCGACAGGGTCCAAGAGACCCAGTACTTC.

The CDR3 DNA follows: TGTGCCAGCAGTTTCCCACAGGGCAGAGACTATGGCTACACCTTC. Protein sequence: CASSFPQGRDYGYTF. The chain combines TRBV28 with TRBJ1-2; perhaps TRBD1 as D (6 bases). This CDR3 has 15 amino acids. The V end lost 3 bases, the J end lost 3 bases, and 14 bases lay between the germline ends. Germline CDR1 reads MDHEN; CDR2 reads SYDVKM.

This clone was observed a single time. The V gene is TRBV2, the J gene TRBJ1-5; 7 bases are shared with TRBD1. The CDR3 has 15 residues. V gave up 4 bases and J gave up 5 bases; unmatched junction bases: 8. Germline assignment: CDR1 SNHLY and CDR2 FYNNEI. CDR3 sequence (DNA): TGTGCCAGCAGTGGAGGCAGGGGGGGATATCAGCCCCAGCATTTT. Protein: CASSGGRGGYQPQHF. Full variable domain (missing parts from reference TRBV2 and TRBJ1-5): EPEVTQTPSHQVTQMGQEVILRCVPISNHLYFYWYRQILGQKVEFLVSFYNNEISEKSEIFDDQFSVERPDGSNFTLKIRSTKLEDSAMYFCASSGGRGGYQPQHFGDGTRLSIL.

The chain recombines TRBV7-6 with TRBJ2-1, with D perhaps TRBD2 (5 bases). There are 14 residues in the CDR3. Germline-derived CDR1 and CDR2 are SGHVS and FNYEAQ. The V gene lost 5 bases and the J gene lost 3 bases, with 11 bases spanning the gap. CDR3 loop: CASSPGRNYNEQFF. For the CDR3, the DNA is TGTGCCAGCAGCCCGGGAAGGAACTACAATGAGCAGTTCTTC.

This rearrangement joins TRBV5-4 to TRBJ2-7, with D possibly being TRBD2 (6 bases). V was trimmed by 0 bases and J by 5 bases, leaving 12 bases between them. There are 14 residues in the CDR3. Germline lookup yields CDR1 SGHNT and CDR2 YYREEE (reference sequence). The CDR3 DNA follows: TGTGCCAGCAGCTTGGATACGGGAGTTGACGAGCAGTACTTC. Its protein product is CASSLDTGVDEQYF.

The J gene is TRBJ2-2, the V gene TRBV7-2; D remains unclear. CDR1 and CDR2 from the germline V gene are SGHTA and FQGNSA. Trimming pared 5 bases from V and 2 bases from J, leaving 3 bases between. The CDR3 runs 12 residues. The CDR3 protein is CASSKNTGELFF. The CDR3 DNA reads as TGTGCCAGCAGCAAAAACACCGGGGAGCTGTTTTTT.